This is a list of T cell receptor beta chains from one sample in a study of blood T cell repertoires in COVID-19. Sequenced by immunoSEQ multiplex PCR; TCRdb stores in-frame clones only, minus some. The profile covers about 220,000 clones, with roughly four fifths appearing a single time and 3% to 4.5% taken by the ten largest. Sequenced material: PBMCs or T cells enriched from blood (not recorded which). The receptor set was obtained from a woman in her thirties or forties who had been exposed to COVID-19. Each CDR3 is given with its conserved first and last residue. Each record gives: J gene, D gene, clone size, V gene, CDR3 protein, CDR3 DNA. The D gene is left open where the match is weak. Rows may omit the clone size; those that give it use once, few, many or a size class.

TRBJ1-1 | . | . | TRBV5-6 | CASSSYNREAFF | TGTGCCAGCAGCTCATACAACAGAGAAGCTTTCTTT
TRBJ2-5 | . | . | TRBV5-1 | CASSLRPPGSETQYF | TGCGCCAGCAGCTTGCGGCCACCCGGGTCCGAGACCCAGTACTTC
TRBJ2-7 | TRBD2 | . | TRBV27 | CASSTRPAVAGNNEQYF | TGTGCCAGCAGTACTCGCCCGGCGGTAGCGGGGAACAACGAGCAGTACTTC
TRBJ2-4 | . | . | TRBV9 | CASSVGPPGSGKNIQYF | TGTGCCAGCAGCGTAGGCCCCCCAGGGTCAGGCAAAAACATTCAGTACTTC
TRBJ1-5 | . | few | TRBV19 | CASSAPGLNQPQHF | TGTGCCAGTAGTGCACCAGGCCTCAATCAGCCCCAGCATTTT
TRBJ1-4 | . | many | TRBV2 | CASNERMDEKLFF | TGTGCCAGCAATGAGCGTATGGATGAAAAACTGTTTTTT
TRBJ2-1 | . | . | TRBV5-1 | CASSLMGGLRYNEQFF | TGCGCCAGCAGCTTGATGGGGGGGCTTCGGTACAATGAGCAGTTCTTC
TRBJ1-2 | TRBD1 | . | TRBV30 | CAWMVARGRKGYTF | TGTGCCTGGATGGTCGCGAGGGGGCGGAAAGGCTACACCTTC
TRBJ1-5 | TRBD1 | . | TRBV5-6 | CASSLGQGDWQPQHF | TGTGCCAGCAGCTTGGGACAGGGGGATTGGCAGCCCCAGCATTTT
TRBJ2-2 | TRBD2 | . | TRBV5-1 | CASSPGLAGQNTGELFF | TGCGCCAGCAGCCCAGGACTAGCGGGACAGAACACCGGGGAGCTGTTTTTT
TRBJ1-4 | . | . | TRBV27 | CASSPRVPTNEKLFF | TGTGCCAGCAGTCCCCGGGTCCCCACTAATGAAAAACTGTTTTTT
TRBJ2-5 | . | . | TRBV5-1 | CASSTIGTPQETQYF | TGCGCCAGCAGCACAATCGGGACTCCACAAGAGACCCAGTACTTC
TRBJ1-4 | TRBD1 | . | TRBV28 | CASSILGTGEEKLFF | TGTGCCAGCAGTATCCTCGGGACAGGGGAGGAAAAACTGTTTTTT
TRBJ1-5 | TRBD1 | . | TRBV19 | CASSIRTGTSQPQHF | TGTGCCAGTAGTATCAGGACAGGGACAAGTCAGCCCCAGCATTTT
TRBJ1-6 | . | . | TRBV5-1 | CASSLEGWRSSYNSPLHF | TGCGCCAGCAGCTTGGAAGGTTGGCGGAGCTCCTATAATTCACCCCTCCACTTT
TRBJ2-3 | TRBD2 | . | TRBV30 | CAWKERGGTDTQYF | TGTGCCTGGAAGGAGCGGGGGGGAACAGATACGCAGTATTTT
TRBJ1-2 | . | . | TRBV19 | CASKTAAGYGYTF | TGTGCCAGTAAAACCGCAGCGGGCTATGGCTACACCTTC
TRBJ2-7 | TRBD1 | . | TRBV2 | CASRSGTVSYEQYF | TGTGCCAGCAGATCCGGGACAGTTTCCTACGAGCAGTACTTC
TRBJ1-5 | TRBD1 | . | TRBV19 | CASSAWTGEVLSQPQHF | TGTGCCAGTAGTGCGTGGACAGGGGAAGTTTTAAGTCAGCCCCAGCATTTT
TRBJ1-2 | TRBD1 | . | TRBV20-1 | CSASMTGNYGYTF | TGCAGTGCTAGTATGACAGGGAACTATGGCTACACCTTC
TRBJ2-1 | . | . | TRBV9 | CASSVTGLSYNEQFF | TGTGCCAGCAGCGTAACGGGGTTGTCCTACAATGAGCAGTTCTTC
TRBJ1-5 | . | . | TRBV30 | CAWSRDSNQPQHF | TGTGCCTGGAGTAGAGATAGCAATCAGCCCCAGCATTTT
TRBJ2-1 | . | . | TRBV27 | CASSAKLGTIEQFF | TGTGCCAGCAGTGCCAAACTAGGAACCATTGAGCAGTTCTTC